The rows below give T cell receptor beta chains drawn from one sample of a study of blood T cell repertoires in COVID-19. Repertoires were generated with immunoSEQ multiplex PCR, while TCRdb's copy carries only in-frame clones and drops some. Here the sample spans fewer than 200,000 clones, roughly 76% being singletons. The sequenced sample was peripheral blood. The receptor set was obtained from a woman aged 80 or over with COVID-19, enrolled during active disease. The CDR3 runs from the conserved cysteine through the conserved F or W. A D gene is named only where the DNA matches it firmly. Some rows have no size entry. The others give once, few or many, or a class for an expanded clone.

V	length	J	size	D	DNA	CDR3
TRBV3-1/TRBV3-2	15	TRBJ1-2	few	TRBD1	TGTGCCAGCAGCCAAGATGGGACAGGGTGGTGGGGCTACACCTTC	CASSQDGTGWWGYTF
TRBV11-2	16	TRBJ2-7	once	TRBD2	TGTGCCAGCAGCTTAGAGACCTGGCGGGGGGACCACGAGCAGTACTTC	CASSLETWRGDHEQYF
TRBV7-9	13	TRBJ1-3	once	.	TGTGCCAGCAGCTCAGGGTATGGAAACACCATATATTTT	CASSSGYGNTIYF
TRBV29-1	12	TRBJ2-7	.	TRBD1	TGCAGCGTTGCCCCGACAGGGTTCGAGCAGTACTTC	CSVAPTGFEQYF
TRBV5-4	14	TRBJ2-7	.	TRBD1	TGTGCCAGCAGCGGCGGGACAGGGCCCTACGAGCAGTACTTC	CASSGGTGPYEQYF
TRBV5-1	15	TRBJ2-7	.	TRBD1	TGCGCCAGCAGCCCACCAGCCGGGACAGGGAACGAGCAGTACTTC	CASSPPAGTGNEQYF
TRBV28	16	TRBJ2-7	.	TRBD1	TGTGCCAGCAGTTTCTCCCTACAGGGGCTCTCCTACGAGCAGTACTTC	CASSFSLQGLSYEQYF
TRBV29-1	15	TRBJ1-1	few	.	TGCAGCGTTGAAGATCGGCTTCGGGGTGGCACTGAAGCTTTCTTT	CSVEDRLRGGTEAFF
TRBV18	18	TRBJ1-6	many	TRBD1	TGTGCCAGCTCACGGGAACAGGGGGATCGGACCTATAATTCACCCCTCCACTTT	CASSREQGDRTYNSPLHF
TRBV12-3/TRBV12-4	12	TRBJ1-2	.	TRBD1	TGTGCCAGCAGTTTTATAGGACAGGGGCACACCTTC	CASSFIGQGHTF
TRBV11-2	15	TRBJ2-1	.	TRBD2	TGTGCCAGCAGCTTAGGAGGGACTAGCGGGAGGGAGCAGTTCTTC	CASSLGGTSGREQFF
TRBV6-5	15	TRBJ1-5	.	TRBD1	TGTGCCAGCAGGCCCGGACAGGCTTCCAATCAGCCCCAGCATTTT	CASRPGQASNQPQHF
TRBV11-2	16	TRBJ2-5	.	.	TGTGCCAGCAGCCCCCGACTCGGATTTCTACAAGAGACCCAGTACTTC	CASSPRLGFLQETQYF
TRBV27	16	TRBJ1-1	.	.	TGTGCCAGCAGTTTGGGTCCTGGGGCGATGAACACTGAAGCTTTCTTT	CASSLGPGAMNTEAFF
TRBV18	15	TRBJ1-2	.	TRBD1	TGTGCCAGCTCACCACGGACAGGGGCGCTGTATGGCTACACCTTC	CASSPRTGALYGYTF
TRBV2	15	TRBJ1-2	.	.	TGTGCCAGCAGTCCGGGGGGGGTACTTAACTATGGCTACACCTTC	CASSPGGVLNYGYTF
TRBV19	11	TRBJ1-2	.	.	TGTGCCAGTAGTATCAGGGCTGGCTACACCTTC	CASSIRAGYTF
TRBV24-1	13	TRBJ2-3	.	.	TGTGCCATCGGGACACTCCGGGGAGATACGCAGTATTTT	CAIGTLRGDTQYF
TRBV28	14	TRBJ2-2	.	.	TGTGCCAGCAGCCGTCCGTCGGGAATCGGGGAGCTGTTTTTT	CASSRPSGIGELFF
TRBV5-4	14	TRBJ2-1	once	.	TGTGCCAGCAGCTTTCGTGTAGGGGGCAATGAGCAGTTCTTC	CASSFRVGGNEQFF
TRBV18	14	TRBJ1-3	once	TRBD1	TGTGCCAGCTCCCCGACAGGGGCCGGAAACACCATATATTTT	CASSPTGAGNTIYF
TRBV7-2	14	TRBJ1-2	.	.	TGTGCCAGCAGCTTGACAGAGGGAGGGTATGGCTACACCTTC	CASSLTEGGYGYTF
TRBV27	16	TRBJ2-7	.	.	TGTGCCAGCAGTTTAGGTCGGCTAGCGTACTCCTACGAGCAGTACTTC	CASSLGRLAYSYEQYF
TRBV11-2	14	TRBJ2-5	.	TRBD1	TGTGCCAGCAGCTTAGGGCAGGGGGTTAGGTCCTTACACTTC	CASSLGQGVRSLHF
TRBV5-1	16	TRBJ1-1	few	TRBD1	TGCGCCAGCAGCCCAGGGACAGGGGGCGCAGGGACTGAAGCTTTCTTT	CASSPGTGGAGTEAFF
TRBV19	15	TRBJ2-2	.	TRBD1	TGTGCCAGTAGTATGTGGGACAGGGACACCGGGGAGCTGTTTTTT	CASSMWDRDTGELFF
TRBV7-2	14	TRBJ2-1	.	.	TGTGCCAGCAGTAGACAGGGAGGTGTGGATGAGCAGTTCTTC	CASSRQGGVDEQFF
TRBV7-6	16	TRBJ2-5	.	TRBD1	TGTGCCAGCAGCCCTTGGACAGGGATGTACCAAGAGACCCAGTACTTC	CASSPWTGMYQETQYF
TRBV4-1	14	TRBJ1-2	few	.	TGCGCCAGCAGCCCCGTCCGGGGGAACTATGGCTACACCTTC	CASSPVRGNYGYTF
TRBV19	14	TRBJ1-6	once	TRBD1	TGTGCCAGTAGTATCGGACAGGATAATTCACCCCTCCACTTT	CASSIGQDNSPLHF
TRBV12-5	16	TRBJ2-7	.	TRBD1	TGTGCTAGTGGTTTGGTTTTAGGACAGGCCTTCTACGAGCAGTACTTC	CASGLVLGQAFYEQYF
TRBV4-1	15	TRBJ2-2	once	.	TGCGCCAGCAGCCATGGAGGCTTTACTACCGGGGAGCTGTTTTTT	CASSHGGFTTGELFF
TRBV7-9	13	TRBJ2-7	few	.	TGTGCCAGCAGCTTTGACAGCTCCTACGAGCAGTACTTC	CASSFDSSYEQYF
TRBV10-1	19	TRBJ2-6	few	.	TGCGCCAGCATTCTGAAATTAGGCCGGGTCTACCCTGGGGCCAACGTCCTGACTTTC	CASILKLGRVYPGANVLTF
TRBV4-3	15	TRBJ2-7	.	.	TGCGCCAGCAGCCAAGGGCGGGGGCTTTCCTACGAGCAGTACTTC	CASSQGRGLSYEQYF
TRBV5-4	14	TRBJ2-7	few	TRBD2	TGTGCCAGCAGCTTGGAGGGAGGGTCCTACGAGCAGTACTTC	CASSLEGGSYEQYF
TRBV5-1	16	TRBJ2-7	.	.	TGCGCCAGCAGCTTAGGCCCGGGACAAAGCTTATACGAGCAGTACTTC	CASSLGPGQSLYEQYF
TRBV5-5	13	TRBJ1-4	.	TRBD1	TGTGCCAGCAGCTTCACAGGGGATGAAAAACTGTTTTTT	CASSFTGDEKLFF
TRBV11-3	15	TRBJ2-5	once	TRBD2	TGTGCCAGCAGCTTAGGGACTAGCGCTCAAGAGACCCAGTACTTC	CASSLGTSAQETQYF
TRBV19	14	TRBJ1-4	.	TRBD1	TGTGCCAGTAGTATCGGACAGGGTAACGAAAAACTGTTTTTT	CASSIGQGNEKLFF
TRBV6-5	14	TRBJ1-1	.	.	TGTGCCAGCAGGTCGGGGGTTGCGAACACTGAAGCTTTCTTT	CASRSGVANTEAFF
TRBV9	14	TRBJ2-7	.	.	TGTGCCAGCAGCGCCCGTCCTAGCTCCTACGAGCAGTACTTC	CASSARPSSYEQYF
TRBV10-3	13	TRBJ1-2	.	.	TGTGCCATCAGTGTCAGGTTTCGGGGTGGCTACACCTTC	CAISVRFRGGYTF
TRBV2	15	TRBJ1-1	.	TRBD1	TGTGCCAGCAGTGGAGGACAGGGGGGGAACACTGAAGCTTTCTTT	CASSGGQGGNTEAFF
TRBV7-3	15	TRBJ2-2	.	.	TGTGCCAGCAGCTTAATGGGCAGAAGCACCGGGGAGCTGTTTTTT	CASSLMGRSTGELFF